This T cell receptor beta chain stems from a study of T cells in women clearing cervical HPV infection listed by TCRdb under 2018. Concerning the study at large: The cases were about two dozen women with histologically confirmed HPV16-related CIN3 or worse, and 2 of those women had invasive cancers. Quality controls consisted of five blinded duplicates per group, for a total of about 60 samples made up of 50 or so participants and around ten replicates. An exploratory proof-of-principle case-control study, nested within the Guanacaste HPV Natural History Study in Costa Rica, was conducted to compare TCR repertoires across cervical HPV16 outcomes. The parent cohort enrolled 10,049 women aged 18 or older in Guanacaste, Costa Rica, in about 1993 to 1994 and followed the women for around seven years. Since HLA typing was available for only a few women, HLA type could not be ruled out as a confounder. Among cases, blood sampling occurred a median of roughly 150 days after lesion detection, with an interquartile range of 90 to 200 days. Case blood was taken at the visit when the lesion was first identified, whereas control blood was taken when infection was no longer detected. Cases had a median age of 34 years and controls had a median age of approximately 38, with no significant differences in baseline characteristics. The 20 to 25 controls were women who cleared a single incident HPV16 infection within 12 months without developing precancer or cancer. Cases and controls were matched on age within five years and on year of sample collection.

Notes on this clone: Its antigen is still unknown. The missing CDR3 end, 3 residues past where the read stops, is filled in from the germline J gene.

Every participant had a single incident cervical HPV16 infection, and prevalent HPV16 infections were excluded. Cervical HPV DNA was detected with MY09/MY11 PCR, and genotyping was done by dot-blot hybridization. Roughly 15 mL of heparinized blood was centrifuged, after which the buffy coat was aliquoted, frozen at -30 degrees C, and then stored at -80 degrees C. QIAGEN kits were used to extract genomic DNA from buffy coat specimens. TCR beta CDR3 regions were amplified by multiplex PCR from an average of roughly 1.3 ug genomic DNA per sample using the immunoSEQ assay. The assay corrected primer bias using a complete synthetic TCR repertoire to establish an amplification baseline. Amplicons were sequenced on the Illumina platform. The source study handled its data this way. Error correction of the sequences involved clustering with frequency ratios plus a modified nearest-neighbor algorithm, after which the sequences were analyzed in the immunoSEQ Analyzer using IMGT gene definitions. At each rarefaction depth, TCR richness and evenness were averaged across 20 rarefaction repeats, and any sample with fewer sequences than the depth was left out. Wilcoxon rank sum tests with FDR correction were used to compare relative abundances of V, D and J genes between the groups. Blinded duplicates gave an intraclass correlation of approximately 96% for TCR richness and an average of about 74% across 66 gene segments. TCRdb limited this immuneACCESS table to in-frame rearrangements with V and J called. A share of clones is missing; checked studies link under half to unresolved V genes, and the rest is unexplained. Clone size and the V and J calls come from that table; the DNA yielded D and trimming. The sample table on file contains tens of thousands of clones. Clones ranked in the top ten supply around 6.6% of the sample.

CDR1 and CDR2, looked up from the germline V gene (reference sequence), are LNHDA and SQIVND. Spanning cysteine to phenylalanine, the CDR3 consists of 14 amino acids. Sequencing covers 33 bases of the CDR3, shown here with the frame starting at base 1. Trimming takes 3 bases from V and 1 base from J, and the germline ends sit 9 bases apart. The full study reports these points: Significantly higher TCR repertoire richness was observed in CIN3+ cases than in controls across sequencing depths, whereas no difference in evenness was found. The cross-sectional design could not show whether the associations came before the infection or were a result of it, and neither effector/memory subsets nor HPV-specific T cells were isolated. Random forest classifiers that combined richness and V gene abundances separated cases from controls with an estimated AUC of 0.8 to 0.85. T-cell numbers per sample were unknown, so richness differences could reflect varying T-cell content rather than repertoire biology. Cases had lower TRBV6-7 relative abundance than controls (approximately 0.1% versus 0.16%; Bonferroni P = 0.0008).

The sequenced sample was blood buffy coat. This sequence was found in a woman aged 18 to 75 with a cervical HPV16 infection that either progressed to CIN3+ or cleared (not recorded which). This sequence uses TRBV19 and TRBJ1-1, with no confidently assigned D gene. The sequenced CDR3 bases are TGTGCCAGTAGTATCAACAGAAAGAACACTGAA. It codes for CASSINRKNTE. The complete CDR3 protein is CASSINRKNTEAFF. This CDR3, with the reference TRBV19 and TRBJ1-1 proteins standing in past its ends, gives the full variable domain DGGITQSPKYLFRKEGQNVTLSCEQNLNHDAMYWYRQDPGQGLRLIYYSQIVNDFQKGDIAEGYSVSREKKESFPLTVTSAQKNPTAFYLCASSINRKNTEAFFGQGTRLTVV.